One TCR beta chain is described in this entry. The antigen remains unidentified. TCRdb reprocessed the 5' RACE reads and keeps a single row for each CDR3 protein, giving no DNA. The sample has around 220,000 distinct CDR3 sequences, and its top ten clones hold approximately 7.7%. The data stem from a study of monozygotic twins with inflammatory bowel disease. The study's findings and limits: There were differing immunosuppressive treatments, which may have added variability to patient repertoires. Patients with IBD had less TCRbeta diversity (inverse Simpson) than their healthy co-twins. IBD patients shared fewer clonotypes with others than healthy twins, especially with disease activity.

The draw for each donor consisted of a single 2.5 ml blood sample. The CDR3 sequence is 15 residues long. Germline assignment: CDR1 MNHEY and CDR2 SVGEGT. The chain is built from TRBV6-2 or TRBV6-3 and TRBJ2-2; the D gene TCRdb calls, TRBD1, cannot be checked with no DNA. Sequencing used blood. This clonotype originated in a human donor with ulcerative colitis or Crohn's disease, or a healthy co-twin of an affected twin (not recorded which). The CDR3 is CASSRDSANTGELFF.